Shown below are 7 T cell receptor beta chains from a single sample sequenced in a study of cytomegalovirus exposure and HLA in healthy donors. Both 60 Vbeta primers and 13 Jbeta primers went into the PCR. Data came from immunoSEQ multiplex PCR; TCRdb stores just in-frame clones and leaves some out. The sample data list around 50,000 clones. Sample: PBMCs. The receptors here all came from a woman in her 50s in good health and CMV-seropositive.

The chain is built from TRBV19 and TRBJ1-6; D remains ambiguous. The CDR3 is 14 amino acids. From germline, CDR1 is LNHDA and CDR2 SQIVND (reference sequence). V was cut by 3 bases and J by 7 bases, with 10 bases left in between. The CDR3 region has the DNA TGTGCCAGTAGTATGGGAGGGCTCAATTCACCCCTCCACTTT. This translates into CASSMGGLNSPLHF.

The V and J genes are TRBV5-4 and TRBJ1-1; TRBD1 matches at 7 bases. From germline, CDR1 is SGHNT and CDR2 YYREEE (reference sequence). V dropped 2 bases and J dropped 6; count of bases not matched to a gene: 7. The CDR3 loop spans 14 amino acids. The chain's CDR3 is CASSLQGIRAEAFF. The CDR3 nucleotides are TGTGCCAGCAGCTTACAGGGGATTAGGGCTGAAGCTTTCTTT.

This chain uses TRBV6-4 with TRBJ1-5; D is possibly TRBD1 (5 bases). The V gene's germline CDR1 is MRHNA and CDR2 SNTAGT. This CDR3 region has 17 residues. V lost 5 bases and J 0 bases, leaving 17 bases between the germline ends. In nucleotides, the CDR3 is TGTGCCAGCAGTCCCGGAGGGACCAGATATAGCAATCAGCCCCAGCATTTT. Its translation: CASSPGGTRYSNQPQHF.

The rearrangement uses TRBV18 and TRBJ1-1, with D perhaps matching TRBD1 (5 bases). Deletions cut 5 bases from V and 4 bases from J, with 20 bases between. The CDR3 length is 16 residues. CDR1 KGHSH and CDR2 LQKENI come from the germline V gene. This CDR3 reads CASSATEMGGSTEAFF. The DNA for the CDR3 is TGTGCCAGCTCAGCGACAGAAATGGGAGGGAGCACTGAAGCTTTCTTT.

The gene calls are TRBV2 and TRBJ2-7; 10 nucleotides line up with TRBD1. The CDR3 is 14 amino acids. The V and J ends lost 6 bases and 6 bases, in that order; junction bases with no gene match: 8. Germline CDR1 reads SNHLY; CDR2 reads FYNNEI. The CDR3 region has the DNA TGTGCCAGCAGAAAGACAGGGGGCGCGGGCGAGCAGTACTTC. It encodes CASRKTGGAGEQYF.

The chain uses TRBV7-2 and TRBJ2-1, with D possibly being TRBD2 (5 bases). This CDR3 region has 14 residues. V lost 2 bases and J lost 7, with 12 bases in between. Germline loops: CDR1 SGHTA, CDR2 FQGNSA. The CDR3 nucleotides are TGTGCCAGCAGCTTATGGGGAGAGAGAAATGAGCAGTTCTTC. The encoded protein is CASSLWGERNEQFF.

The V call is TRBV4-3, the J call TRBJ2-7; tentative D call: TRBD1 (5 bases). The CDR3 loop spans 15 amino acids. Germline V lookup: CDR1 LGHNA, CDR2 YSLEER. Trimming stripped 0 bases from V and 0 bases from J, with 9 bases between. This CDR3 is CASSQEKDNSYEQYF. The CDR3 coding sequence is TGCGCCAGCAGCCAAGAGAAGGACAACTCCTACGAGCAGTACTTC.